The T cell receptor beta chain described here comes from a study of regulatory T cells in long-lasting Graves disease. CDR3 size: 15 residues. The V end lost 6 bases, the J end lost 2 bases, and 16 bases lay between the germline ends. Per germline, CDR1 MNHEY and CDR2 SMNVEV (reference sequence). Construction of the TCR beta libraries employed iRepertoire HTBI primers in conjunction with Arm-PCR of CDR3 regions. One entry per CDR3 protein results from TCRdb running MiXCR on the multiplex PCR reads. The sample includes some 330,000 distinct CDR3 sequences, roughly 20% of them seen just once. This clonotype was counted only a few times. Time point defined: persistent/refractory GD, antithyroid drugs over 5 years with positive TRAb. RNA from PBMCs was the source of the TCR library.

The sequencing here drew on peripheral blood mononuclear cells (PBMCs), taken when the disease was refractory, from a patient treated with antithyroid drugs. This chain links TRBV27 with TRBJ1-1; perhaps TRBD1 as D (5 bases). The receptor comes from a woman in her thirties or forties with Graves disease. Here the CDR3 reads CASRRPGELNTEAFF. The CDR3 DNA follows: TGTGCCAGCAGAAGACCGGGGGAGTTAAACACTGAAGCTTTCTTT.